The rows below give T cell receptor beta chains drawn from one sample of a study of spatial heterogeneity in lung cancer. MiXCR, applied by TCRdb to the 5' RACE reads, yields one record per CDR3 protein. The sample carries 6,500 or so distinct CDR3 sequences, over 8.5% recorded once. The input for sequencing was lung tumor tissue, taken at surgery. The receptors stem from a female donor with early-stage non-small cell lung cancer. Both conserved end residues are part of each CDR3. D genes are given only for firm matches. Expanded clones get a size class; other rows say once, few or many, or leave the size out.

CDR3,DNA,size,J,length,D,V
CATRGRGVSYNEQFF,TGTGCCACCAGGGGCCGGGGAGTCTCCTACAATGAGCAGTTCTTC,many,TRBJ2-1,15,NA,TRBV24-1
CASMRQSYSNQPQHF,TGTGCCAGCATGCGTCAGTCTTATAGCAATCAGCCCCAGCATTTT,few,TRBJ1-5,15,NA,TRBV6-5
CASSLGQTAARGEQFF,TGTGCCAGCAGCTTAGGCCAGACCGCCGCCAGGGGTGAGCAGTTCTTC,many,TRBJ2-1,16,NA,TRBV7-2
CSASSSGGTVDNEQFF,TGCAGTGCTAGTAGCAGCGGGGGGACCGTGGACAATGAGCAGTTCTTC,few,TRBJ2-1,16,TRBD2,TRBV20-1
CASSFLPGTAYNEQFF,TGTGCCAGCAGTTTCCTCCCTGGGACAGCTTACAATGAGCAGTTCTTC,few,TRBJ2-1,16,TRBD1,TRBV27
CASSTGQGYQFF,TGTGCCAGCAGCACTGGACAGGGGTATCAGTTCTTC,few,TRBJ2-1,12,TRBD1,TRBV14
CASSSDRVTGYTF,TGTGCCAGCAGCTCGGACAGGGTTACTGGCTACACCTTC,NA,TRBJ1-2,13,TRBD1,TRBV3-1
CASSTRFEQYF,TGTGCCAGCAGTACCAGGTTTGAGCAGTACTTC,many,TRBJ2-7,11,NA,TRBV6-5
CASSPGTVQQAFF,TGTGCCAGCAGTCCCGGGACAGTACAACAAGCTTTCTTT,many,TRBJ1-1,13,TRBD1,TRBV27
CASTPTGNNSPLHF,TGTGCCAGCACCCCGACAGGCAATAATTCACCCCTCCACTTT,many,TRBJ1-6,14,NA,TRBV28
CASSSDINEKLFF,TGTGCCAGCAGCTCGGACATTAATGAAAAACTGTTTTTT,NA,TRBJ1-4,13,NA,TRBV11-2
CASSLAAPRDKNIQYF,TGTGCCAGCAGCTTAGCGGCTCCTAGGGACAAAAACATTCAGTACTTC,large,TRBJ2-4,16,NA,TRBV7-2
CASSSQLAGGRSAQYF,TGTGCCAGCAGCTCCCAACTAGCGGGGGGACGTTCGGCCCAGTACTTC,medium-sized,TRBJ2-5,16,TRBD2,TRBV7-2
CASSQEFFRRTEGEQYF,TGCGCCAGCAGCCAAGAGTTTTTCCGGCGAACCGAGGGCGAGCAGTACTTC,many,TRBJ2-7,17,NA,TRBV4-1
CASSISETQYF,TGTGCCAGTAGTATCTCAGAGACCCAGTACTTC,medium-sized,TRBJ2-5,11,NA,TRBV19
CASSLGGTGEYGYTF,TGCGCCAGCAGCTTGGGCGGAACAGGGGAATATGGCTACACCTTC,medium-sized,TRBJ1-2,15,TRBD1,TRBV5-1
CASSIGAWDYKTQYF,TGTGCCAGTAGTATTGGGGCCTGGGACTATAAGACCCAGTACTTC,medium-sized,TRBJ2-5,15,TRBD2,TRBV19
CASSLGPTGISNQPQHF,TGTGCCAGCAGCTTAGGCCCAACAGGGATAAGCAATCAGCCCCAGCATTTT,NA,TRBJ1-5,17,NA,TRBV7-6
CASSQYGTDTEAFF,TGTGCCAGCAGCCAATACGGGACAGACACTGAAGCTTTCTTT,medium-sized,TRBJ1-1,14,TRBD1,TRBV3-1
CASSLVGWTSGGPYEQYF,TGTGCCAGCAGCTTAGTAGGTTGGACTAGCGGGGGGCCCTACGAGCAGTACTTC,few,TRBJ2-7,18,TRBD2,TRBV7-6
CASSVDAIGSYNEQFF,TGTGCCAGCAGCGTAGACGCAATCGGGTCCTACAATGAGCAGTTCTTC,NA,TRBJ2-1,16,NA,TRBV9
CASSISSDYEQYF,TGTGCCAGCAGTATCTCTTCCGATTACGAGCAGTACTTC,large,TRBJ2-7,13,NA,TRBV28
CASSQDGSVPQHF,TGCGCCAGCAGCCAAGATGGGAGTGTACCCCAGCATTTT,NA,TRBJ1-5,13,NA,TRBV4-3
CSARGETGREQFF,TGCAGTGCTAGAGGAGAGACAGGGAGGGAGCAGTTCTTC,few,TRBJ2-1,13,NA,TRBV20-1
CAIRDGNEKLFF,TGTGCCATCAGGGATGGGAATGAAAAACTGTTTTTT,NA,TRBJ1-4,12,NA,TRBV10-3
CASSPQGAGQETQYF,TGTGCCAGCAGTCCACAGGGGGCAGGGCAAGAGACCCAGTACTTC,NA,TRBJ2-5,15,TRBD1,TRBV28
CASSLGPAKNIQYF,TGTGCCAGCAGTTTGGGGCCCGCCAAAAACATTCAGTACTTC,NA,TRBJ2-4,14,NA,TRBV12-3/TRBV12-4
CASSPTGVPKRTEAFF,TGTGCCAGCTCACCAACCGGGGTCCCCAAACGCACTGAAGCTTTCTTT,medium-sized,TRBJ1-1,16,NA,TRBV18
CASSSLRRQGAKNIQYF,TGTGCCAGCAGTTCCCTCCGAAGACAGGGAGCCAAAAACATTCAGTACTTC,many,TRBJ2-4,17,TRBD1,TRBV6-2/TRBV6-3
CASSLTSGGPQETQYF,TGTGCCAGCAGCTTAACTAGCGGGGGGCCCCAAGAGACCCAGTACTTC,NA,TRBJ2-5,16,TRBD2,TRBV7-3
CSVVGQGYTGELFF,TGCAGCGTTGTAGGTCAGGGGTACACCGGGGAGCTGTTTTTT,NA,TRBJ2-2,14,NA,TRBV29-1
CSARDWGTGWVNTEAFF,TGCAGTGCTAGAGATTGGGGGACAGGGTGGGTGAACACTGAAGCTTTCTTT,NA,TRBJ1-1,17,TRBD1,TRBV20-1
CSVERRTDSSYEQYF,TGCAGCGTTGAACGCCGGACAGATAGCTCCTACGAGCAGTACTTC,medium-sized,TRBJ2-7,15,NA,TRBV29-1
CSVRTGDREKLFF,TGCAGCGTACGGACAGGGGATCGTGAAAAACTGTTTTTT,NA,TRBJ1-4,13,TRBD1,TRBV29-1
CASSVEGFSYNEQFF,TGTGCCAGCAGCGTAGAAGGGTTTTCCTACAATGAGCAGTTCTTC,medium-sized,TRBJ2-1,15,NA,TRBV9
CASSLWETGAETQYF,TGTGCCAGCAGCTTATGGGAGACAGGGGCCGAGACCCAGTACTTC,NA,TRBJ2-5,15,TRBD1,TRBV7-6
CATATGGAYYGYTF,TGTGCCACCGCAACAGGGGGCGCTTACTATGGCTACACCTTC,few,TRBJ1-2,14,TRBD1,TRBV28
CASSSDRLNTGELFF,TGTGCCAGCAGTTCGGACAGGCTGAACACCGGGGAGCTGTTTTTT,many,TRBJ2-2,15,TRBD1,TRBV12-3/TRBV12-4
CASSLLLAAFTDTQYF,TGTGCCAGCAGCTTACTTCTAGCGGCCTTCACAGATACGCAGTATTTT,many,TRBJ2-3,16,TRBD2,TRBV7-2
CADKEPGTGGLGTDTQYF,TGCGCCGACAAGGAGCCCGGGACAGGGGGCTTGGGTACAGATACGCAGTATTTT,few,TRBJ2-3,18,TRBD1,TRBV5-1
CASSLDSTGPQETQYF,TGCGCCAGCAGCTTGGATTCGACAGGCCCTCAAGAGACCCAGTACTTC,NA,TRBJ2-5,16,NA,TRBV5-1
CASSFSGGVDEQFF,TGTGCCAGCAGTTTCTCTGGGGGCGTCGATGAGCAGTTCTTC,NA,TRBJ2-1,14,NA,TRBV28
CASSPEDTDTGELFF,TGTGCCAGCTCACCTGAAGACACGGACACCGGGGAGCTGTTTTTT,few,TRBJ2-2,15,NA,TRBV18
CACRPPFNYGYTF,TGTGCCTGCAGACCGCCCTTTAACTATGGCTACACCTTC,medium-sized,TRBJ1-2,13,NA,TRBV30
CASSLLLGSLGTEAFF,TGTGCCAGCAGCTTATTGTTGGGGAGTTTGGGTACTGAAGCTTTCTTT,few,TRBJ1-1,16,NA,TRBV7-2
CASSADPYNSPLHF,TGTGCCAGCAGCGCCGACCCCTATAATTCACCCCTCCACTTT,many,TRBJ1-6,14,NA,TRBV7-2
CASSPTGEGNQPQHF,TGTGCCAGCAGCCCCACAGGGGAGGGCAATCAGCCCCAGCATTTT,many,TRBJ1-5,15,TRBD1,TRBV4-2
CASAGGSYNSPLHF,TGTGCCAGCGCGGGGGGCTCCTATAATTCACCCCTCCACTTT,medium-sized,TRBJ1-6,14,NA,TRBV7-2
CASSSRLAGGEETQYF,TGTGCCAGCAGTTCCCGACTAGCGGGGGGGGAAGAGACCCAGTACTTC,NA,TRBJ2-5,16,TRBD2,TRBV27
CASSTRPSYEQYF,TGTGCCAGCAGCACTAGGCCCTCCTACGAGCAGTACTTC,many,TRBJ2-7,13,NA,TRBV13
CASSLTGSSYGYTF,TGTGCCAGCAGTTTGACAGGTTCTAGCTATGGCTACACCTTC,medium-sized,TRBJ1-2,14,NA,TRBV28
CAISEARGGNQPQFF,TGTGCCATCAGTGAGGCCAGGGGGGGCAATCAGCCCCAGTTTTTT,NA,TRBJ1-5,15,TRBD1,TRBV10-3
CASSTATGRANEKLFF,TGTGCCAGCAGCACGGCCACAGGGCGCGCTAATGAAAAACTGTTTTTT,few,TRBJ1-4,16,NA,TRBV5-4
CASSSIMNTGELFF,TGTGCCAGCAGTTCCATCATGAACACCGGGGAGCTGTTTTTT,few,TRBJ2-2,14,NA,TRBV27
CASSLHLAGPTDTQYF,TGTGCCAGCAGCTTACACCTAGCGGGACCCACAGATACGCAGTATTTT,NA,TRBJ2-3,16,TRBD2,TRBV7-9
CASSYQGQKNTEAFF,TGTGCCAGCAGTTACCAGGGACAGAAGAACACTGAAGCTTTCTTT,NA,TRBJ1-1,15,TRBD1,TRBV6-5
CASSQDLYSGANVLTF,TGCGCCAGCAGCCAAGATTTGTACTCTGGGGCCAACGTCCTGACTTTC,many,TRBJ2-6,16,NA,TRBV4-3
CASSPGVLGKGEQYF,TGCGCCAGCAGCCCAGGGGTTCTGGGGAAAGGCGAGCAGTACTTC,NA,TRBJ2-7,15,NA,TRBV4-3